A selection of T cell receptor beta chains follows, all from one sample in a study of T cell changes during pregnancy in multiple sclerosis. The data were produced by immunoSEQ multiplex PCR, yet TCRdb's version contains in-frame clones alone and is incomplete. The table records fewer than 140,000 clones, roughly nine tenths of them present only once. The source material was peripheral blood, sampled before pregnancy. The receptors shown here come from a female donor with multiple sclerosis, enrolled in a pregnancy study. CDR3s include the opening cysteine and the closing phenylalanine or tryptophan.

V gene	CDR3 protein
TRBV7-3	CASSSGGRETQYF
TRBV6-5	CASSLLGGAYTQYF
TRBV7-6	CASSFSSGGPDTQYF
TRBV7-8	CASSLGQGGSPLHF
TRBV2	CASSESVRDRTQIGQFF
TRBV2	CASLGGVTKETQYF
TRBV29-1	CSVGLVNEQYF
TRBV29-1	CSVLNMNTEAFF
TRBV9	CASSGHGGPGELFF
TRBV2	CAVEDRAWGTQYF
TRBV30	CAWSTGSTNEKLFF
TRBV28	CASSYDLVNGELFF
TRBV29-1	CSVTTGGSGNTIYF
TRBV6-1	CASSEFSGSSYEQYF
TRBV7-9	CASSLAEASTDTQYF
TRBV4-2	CASSQEEDSNQPQHF
TRBV30	CAWSVPGYEQYF
TRBV30	CAWRNRGASAYEQYF
TRBV11-3	CASSLTDRGETEAFF
TRBV19	CASTPGGPPYEQYF
TRBV6-1	CASPLAGGDQYF
TRBV19	CASTPRDRDNSPLHF
TRBV11-2	CASSLVFGAYEQYF
TRBV5-6	CASSLVPSGTDTQYF
TRBV4-2	CASSQTKTSGRFEQYF
TRBV28	CASSPPPLGTSGSNEQFF
TRBV4-3	CASSQDRTGATNEKLFF
TRBV28	CASSLRILSGANVLTF
TRBV19	CASTGQGFGYGYTF
TRBV27	CASSLSTGGNQPQHF
TRBV7-7	CASSQLQGVVNTGELFF
TRBV2	CAIGQTGRETQYF
TRBV5-1	CASSLAKTGGYNTEAFF
TRBV2	CASSLTGREQPQHF
TRBV27	CASSLWDRPRDTQYF
TRBV19	CASSPTGGSYNEQFF
TRBV29-1	CSVEHQLQGKTEAFF
TRBV5-1	CASSSTGAGTGELFF
TRBV18	CASSPGVNTEAFF
TRBV19	CASSNGLGQGNRGNQPQHF
TRBV18	CASSPPSSGGAGEQFF
TRBV18	CASSLDSSYEQYF
TRBV6-4	CASSSNSQGEAFF
TRBV5-1	CASSPSGTANEKLFF
TRBV19	CASSRTSGGSYNEQFF
TRBV10-3	CAISEQRGNTIYF